The 21 T cell receptor beta chains below come from one sample, sequenced in a study of beta chain features in type 1 diabetes. Study-level findings and limits: All four CD4+ subsets of Type 1 diabetes patients contained TCRB CDR3s that were moderately but significantly shorter.

The antigens these receptors bind are not known. Expressed TCRB transcripts were sequenced because the isolated RNA had all been reverse transcribed beforehand. The table came from immunoSEQ multiplex PCR; TCRdb's copy has only in-frame clones and leaves some out. The sample records about 700,000 clones, roughly 13% being singletons. The sample taken for sequencing was naive CD4+ T cells from blood. These receptors came from a man aged 18 to 30 with type 1 diabetes.

V gene TRBV2 combines with J gene TRBJ2-2, with a tentative D call TRBD2 (6 bases). The CDR3 runs 16 residues. V was pared by 6 bases and J by 6 bases, with 20 bases between. Germline CDR1 is SNHLY and CDR2 is FYNNEI. CDR3 in DNA: TGTGCCAGCAGCCAAACCCCTTCAGGGACTGCCGGGGAGCTGTTTTTT. Encoded protein: CASSQTPSGTAGELFF.

The table lists this clone with a few counts. The gene calls are TRBV18 and TRBJ1-1, with D unresolved. CDR3 length: 13 residues. The V and J ends lost 5 bases and 0 bases respectively, with 7 bases between them. The germline V gene has CDR1 KGHSH and CDR2 LQKENI. The CDR3 DNA sequence: TGTGCCAGCTCAGTAACAGTGAACACTGAAGCTTTCTTT. Translation: CASSVTVNTEAFF.

The chain combines TRBV30 with TRBJ1-2, with D uncertain. Germline V gene sequence: CDR1 GTSNPN, CDR2 SVGIG (reference sequence). With 0 bases removed from V and 5 bases from J, the gap between germline ends came to 4 bases. This CDR3 comprises 11 residues. The CDR3 spells CAWSVEYGYTF. In DNA form, the CDR3 reads TGTGCCTGGAGTGTAGAGTATGGCTACACCTTC.

On this clone: The same CDR3 also results from other DNA sequences found in this sample. This sequence joins TRBV7-3 and TRBJ2-3; TRBD2 matches 12 bases. Germline V CDR1 and CDR2: SGHTA, FQGTGA. V lost 4 bases, J lost 5 bases, and 1 base stayed unmatched. This CDR3 contains 14 residues. This CDR3 reads CASSSGLAGDTQYF. For the CDR3, the DNA is TGTGCCAGCAGCTCGGGACTAGCGGGAGATACGCAGTATTTT.

V and J are TRBV30 and TRBJ1-2; no reliable D call. The V gene's germline CDR1 is GTSNPN and CDR2 SVGIG (reference sequence). V dropped 2 bases and J dropped 4 bases, with 8 bases sitting between them. The CDR3 has 12 amino acids. CDR3 protein: CAWSRPFYGYTF. CDR3 DNA sequence: TGTGCCTGGAGTCGCCCCTTCTATGGCTACACCTTC.

V and J are TRBV6-5 and TRBJ2-5, with D hard to call. Germline CDR1 MNHEY, CDR2 SVGAGI. This CDR3 has 12 amino acids. The ends were cut back, 9 bases at V and 1 base at J, with 9 bases in the middle. The CDR3 bases are TGTGCCAGTACATCAACCCAAGAGACCCAGTACTTC. Translating it yields CASTSTQETQYF.

The chain joins TRBV6-5 to TRBJ2-3; 11 positions match TRBD2. The J segment lost 12 bases and the V segment lost 6 bases, leaving 14 bases of the junction unmatched. The CDR3 is 15 residues long. Per the germline V gene, CDR1 is MNHEY and CDR2 is SVGAGI. In DNA form, the CDR3 reads TGTGCCAGCAGCCCCGGACTAGCGGGCCTCCTCCTCCAGTATTTT. Translation gives CASSPGLAGLLLQYF.

The table lists this clone with a count of one. This chain joins TRBV7-8 and TRBJ1-2; D gene unclear. Germline V gene data show CDR1 as SGHVS and CDR2 as FQNEAQ. This CDR3 is built from 12 residues. The V end lost 0 bases, the J end lost 5 bases, and 4 bases lay between the germline ends. The CDR3 reads CASSLATYGYTF. CDR3 nucleotides: TGTGCCAGCAGCTTAGCGACGTATGGCTACACCTTC.

The CDR3 sequence: CASSPQWGSGGETQYF. The CDR3 DNA is TGCGCCAGCAGCCCCCAATGGGGTAGCGGGGGAGAGACCCAGTACTTC. J is TRBJ2-5 and V is TRBV4-1; TRBD2 agrees at 9 bases. Germline assignment: CDR1 MGHRA and CDR2 YSYEKL. The CDR3 has 16 amino acids. Germline trimming cut 4 bases from V and 4 bases from J; bases unmatched to any gene: 10.

This clone was seen only a few times. The gene calls are TRBV30 and TRBJ1-1, with D tentatively TRBD1 (5 bases). The germline V gene has CDR1 GTSNPN and CDR2 SVGIG (reference sequence). With 0 bases removed from V and 4 bases from J, the gap between germline ends came to 12 bases. The CDR3 loop spans 14 amino acids. The CDR3 DNA is TGTGCCTGGAGTGTACATATGGGGGGCACTGAAGCTTTCTTT. Translated, it gives CAWSVHMGGTEAFF.

The rearrangement links TRBV27 to TRBJ2-7; the match to TRBD1 covers 10 bases. V shed 7 bases and J 5 bases; nucleotides not matched to a gene: 8. Germline-derived CDR1 and CDR2 are MNHEY and SMNVEV (reference sequence). The CDR3 contains 14 residues. The chain's CDR3 is CASIPGQGSHEQYF. As DNA, the CDR3 is TGTGCCAGCATCCCGGGACAGGGGAGTCACGAGCAGTACTTC.

The table lists this clone with a few counts. A junction boundary mismatches the germline segment, possibly from a read error. The V and J genes are TRBV7-6 and TRBJ2-6; 9 bases match TRBD2. The CDR3 spans 16 residues. From germline, CDR1 is SGHVS and CDR2 FNYEAQ. The CDR3 DNA is TGTGCCAGCAGCCTAGCGGGGCCCTCTGGGGCCAACGTCCTGACTTTC. This codes for CASSLAGPSGANVLTF.

V and J are TRBV4-2 and TRBJ1-5, with D uncertain. The CDR3 is made up of 15 amino acids. V gave up 0 bases and J gave up 3 bases, with 9 bases separating them. Per the germline V gene, CDR1 is LGHNA and CDR2 is YNFKEQ. DNA for the CDR3: TGTGCCAGCAGCCAAGAGGGGTCCCCCAATCAGCCCCAGCATTTT. This encodes CASSQEGSPNQPQHF.

The chain links TRBV21-1 to TRBJ2-7; the table names TRBD1, a call not compared with the DNA. TRBV21-1 corresponds to a pseudogene. This CDR3 contains 15 residues. The CDR3 reads CASSKRGGAIHEQYF. The CDR3 bases are TGTGCCAGCAGCAAACGAGGGGGCGCAATCCACGAGCAGTACTTC.

This clone was found a few times. The chain links TRBV10-3 to TRBJ1-4, with 8 positions matching TRBD1. This CDR3 has 16 amino acids. Germline V gives CDR1 ENHRY, CDR2 SYGVKD. V shed 3 bases, J shed 8 bases, and the junction held 11 bases outside the gene matches. The CDR3 region is CAISDSSGTGHEKLFF. In DNA form, the CDR3 reads TGTGCCATCAGTGACTCCTCGGGGACAGGACACGAAAAACTGTTTTTT.

The chain links TRBV30 to TRBJ2-1; D gene uncertain. The V end was cut by 1 base, the J end by 0 bases, with 13 bases between. This CDR3 region has 16 residues. The V gene's germline CDR1 is GTSNPN and CDR2 SVGIG (reference sequence). The CDR3 reads CAWSEGYSTSYNEQFF. The CDR3 DNA reads TGTGCCTGGAGTGAGGGATACTCTACCTCCTACAATGAGCAGTTCTTC. Full variable domain (rest looked up from reference TRBV30 and TRBJ2-1): SQTIHQWPATLVQPVGSPLSLECTVEGTSNPNLYWYRQAAGRGLQLLFYSVGIGQISSEVPQNLSASRPQDRQFILSSKKLLLSDSGFYLCAWSEGYSTSYNEQFFGPGTRLTVL.

The chain couples TRBV5-1 to TRBJ2-5, with TRBD1 identical over 9 bases. Per germline, CDR1 SGHRS and CDR2 YFSETQ. J gave up 3 bases and V 4 bases, and 4 bases lay outside the gene matches. The CDR3 runs to 14 residues. The CDR3 region has the DNA TGCGCCAGCAGCGCTCGGACAGGGGAAGAGACCCAGTACTTC. This sequence encodes CASSARTGEETQYF. Complete variable domain (other parts from reference TRBV5-1 and TRBJ2-5): KAGVTQTPRYLIKTRGQQVTLSCSPISGHRSVSWYQQTPGQGLQFLFEYFSETQRNKGNFPGRFSGRQFSNSRSEMNVSTLELGDSALYLCASSARTGEETQYFGPGTRLLVL.

This chain connects TRBV2 to TRBJ1-1; D is unclear. Germline CDR1 reads SNHLY; CDR2 reads FYNNEI. Trimming stripped 7 bases from V and 8 bases from J, with 11 bases between. The CDR3 runs 11 residues. The CDR3 is CASKFLGEAFF. For the CDR3, the DNA is TGTGCCAGCAAATTCTTAGGGGAAGCTTTCTTT.

The chain joins TRBV5-1 to TRBJ2-7; 7 bases align to TRBD2. This CDR3 spans 15 amino acids. The V and J ends lost 4 bases and 2 bases, in that order; junction bases with no gene match: 9. From germline, CDR1 is SGHRS and CDR2 YFSETQ. The CDR3 loop is CASSKGTTGAYEQYF. CDR3 coding DNA: TGCGCCAGCAGCAAGGGGACTACGGGGGCCTACGAGCAGTACTTC.

In DNA form, the CDR3 reads TGCGCCAGCAGTGTGAGCGGGGATCTGATATCCGGGGAGCTGTTTTTT. Protein sequence: CASSVSGDLISGELFF. This chain joins TRBV5-1 and TRBJ2-2; 7 bases match TRBD2. V lost 5 bases to trimming and J lost 6 bases; unmatched junction nucleotides: 13. From germline, CDR1 is SGHRS and CDR2 YFSETQ. This CDR3 has 16 residues.

This clone was counted only a few times. This sequence joins TRBV10-3 and TRBJ2-1, with 9 bases identical to TRBD1. The CDR3 is 14 residues long. The J segment lost 9 bases and the V segment lost 2 bases, leaving 5 bases of the junction unmatched. The germline gives CDR1 ENHRY, CDR2 SYGVKD. The CDR3: CAISETPGQGEQFF. For the CDR3, the DNA is TGTGCCATCAGTGAGACGCCGGGACAGGGTGAGCAGTTCTTC.